This TCR beta chain was captured by sequencing in a study of T cell responses to AZD1222 COVID-19 vaccine. Study information: The study pooled second doses at about 4 or about 12 weeks.

Sequencing used immunoSEQ multiplex PCR; TCRdb keeps in-frame clones, though not all of them. The sample lists about 68,000 clones, just over 85% occurring once. Study-wide results and limits: Baseline seropositivity characterized only a handful of AZD1222 recipients.

This clone appeared once. Antigen unknown. CDR1 and CDR2 from the germline V gene are SNHLY and FYNNEI. The CDR3 sequence is 13 residues long. V shed 7 bases and J shed 5 bases, with 9 bases lying between them. The chain carries TRBV2 and TRBJ1-6; D may be TRBD1 (5 bases). Sequenced here: peripheral blood, sampled on day 0 of AZD1222 vaccination. The receptor was derived from an adult in good health. CDR3 residues: CASKQANNSPLHF. The CDR3 region has the DNA TGTGCCAGCAAACAGGCAAATAATTCACCCCTCCACTTT.